This is a list of T cell receptor beta chains from one sample in a study of CD8 T cells in cerebrospinal fluid in Alzheimer's disease. One entry per CDR3 protein, without DNA, is what TCRdb gives after re-calling the 10x single-cell sequencing reads. This sample contains 1,500 to 2,000 distinct CDR3 sequences. Input material: cerebrospinal fluid. The origin of the receptors is a human donor in good health. Each CDR3 is given with its conserved first and last residue. The size entry is marked missing in some rows and otherwise reads once, few, many or a size class.

J gene: TRBJ2-7
clone size: medium-sized
CDR3 length: 12
V gene: TRBV7-9
CDR3 protein: CASSRQGFEQYF

J gene: TRBJ2-7
clone size: medium-sized
CDR3 length: 16
V gene: TRBV28
CDR3 protein: CASSLLMREGRNEQYF

J gene: TRBJ1-6
clone size: medium-sized
CDR3 length: 15
V gene: TRBV6-5
CDR3 protein: CASSRPGQGNSPLHF

J gene: TRBJ2-7
clone size: medium-sized
CDR3 length: 15
V gene: TRBV20-1
CDR3 protein: CSARPRDRLPYEQYF

J gene: TRBJ2-1
clone size: large
CDR3 length: 14
V gene: TRBV7-6
CDR3 protein: CASSSSGVYNEQFF

J gene: TRBJ1-1
clone size: medium-sized
CDR3 length: 13
V gene: TRBV3-1
CDR3 protein: CASSPYRNTEAFF

J gene: TRBJ2-5
clone size: medium-sized
CDR3 length: 12
V gene: TRBV6-5
CDR3 protein: CASRTEVETQYF

J gene: TRBJ2-7
clone size: large
CDR3 length: 13
V gene: TRBV6-2/TRBV6-3
CDR3 protein: CASSRQGPYEQYF

J gene: TRBJ2-3
clone size: medium-sized
CDR3 length: 16
V gene: TRBV19
CDR3 protein: CASGLAGGPGTDTQYF

J gene: TRBJ2-4
clone size: medium-sized
CDR3 length: 15
V gene: TRBV5-5
CDR3 protein: CASSLGSRDEGIQYF

J gene: TRBJ2-2
clone size: NA
CDR3 length: 16
V gene: TRBV20-1
CDR3 protein: CSARVGVGVYTGELFF

J gene: TRBJ1-2
clone size: medium-sized
CDR3 length: 12
V gene: TRBV29-1
CDR3 protein: CSTAGQPYGYTF

J gene: TRBJ1-2
clone size: medium-sized
CDR3 length: 12
V gene: TRBV25-1
CDR3 protein: CASRQQDYGYTF

J gene: TRBJ1-1
clone size: medium-sized
CDR3 length: 13
V gene: TRBV13
CDR3 protein: CASSLRDRTEAFF